This TCR beta chain was sequenced during a study of T cells in Graves' hyperthyroidism and ophthalmopathy. Exclusions: uncontrolled infection, other autoimmune disease, pregnancy, lactation. Clinical symptoms, serum thyroxine and TRAb, thyroid ultrasound and orbital computed tomography together formed the diagnostic basis. The TCR beta CDR3 regions underwent amplification using RNA transcripts as the source. HTBI primers were employed in a first-round RT-PCR of the TCR CDR3. TCRdb reanalysed the multiplex PCR reads using MiXCR and keeps one entry per CDR3 protein. The repertoire consists of 400,000 to 550,000 distinct CDR3 sequences, with around 24% occurring once and the leading ten covering approximately 11%. The CDR3 length is 13 residues. Trimming cost V 9 bases and J 0 bases, with 11 bases left between them.

What was sequenced was blood. The sequence came from a woman in her 30s with Graves' ophthalmopathy. The chain joins TRBV12-3 or TRBV12-4 to TRBJ1-1; D call uncertain. This CDR3 reads CASTYGVNTEAFF. In nucleotides, the CDR3 is TGTGCCAGTACCTATGGGGTGAACACTGAAGCTTTCTTT.